One and the same sample provided the 22 T cell receptor beta chains below, sequenced in a study of neurological immune-mediated disorders. TCRdb called the 5' RACE reads again in MiXCR, with one record for every CDR3 protein. The top ten clones hold under 4.5% of a sample with around 41,000 distinct CDR3 sequences, about 14% of them seen once. The specimen sequenced was CD4+ T cells from blood. The receptors were sampled from a woman aged 55-70 years with HTLV-1-associated myelopathy (HAM/TSP).

This clonotype was found many times. CDR3 loop: CASSGTVGYNEKLFF. In DNA form, the CDR3 reads TGTGCCAGCAGTGGAACAGTAGGGTATAATGAAAAACTGTTTTTT. This chain joins TRBV2 and TRBJ1-4; no firm D call. V lost 4 bases, J lost 4 bases, and 13 bases lay in between. Germline loops: CDR1 SNHLY, CDR2 FYNNEI. The CDR3 spans 15 residues.

The rearrangement uses TRBV29-1 and TRBJ2-3; D remains ambiguous. Trimming shortened V by 7 bases and J by 2 bases, and 13 bases separated the two germline ends. The CDR3 is made up of 13 amino acids. CDR1 and CDR2 from the germline V gene are SQVTM and ANQGSEA. As DNA, the CDR3 is TGCAGCGACAGCTCTGGGGTCACAGATACGCAGTATTTT. The encoded protein is CSDSSGVTDTQYF.

This clonotype was found many times. The chain couples TRBV4-2 to TRBJ1-5; the D gene is possibly TRBD1 (5 bases). Trimming took 1 base from V and 4 from J, leaving 8 bases between them. The CDR3 covers 14 residues. CDR1 is LGHNA and CDR2 is YNFKEQ in the germline V gene. CDR3 nucleotides: TGTGCCAGCAGCCAAGGACAGAGAAATCAGCCCCAGCATTTT. Translated, it gives CASSQGQRNQPQHF.

This clonotype was picked up a small number of times. This chain uses TRBV6-6 with TRBJ1-4; a weak D match, TRBD1 (5 bases). Trimming left V 0 bases short and J 8 bases short, with 10 bases between. Germline V lookup: CDR1 MNHNY, CDR2 SVGAGI (reference sequence). The CDR3 is 14 residues long. CDR3 protein: CASSYSRGGEKLFF. The CDR3, as DNA: TGTGCCAGCAGTTACTCTCGGGGCGGCGAAAAACTGTTTTTT.

This clonotype was seen ten or more times. The chain is built from TRBV11-2 and TRBJ2-7, with 8 bases that match TRBD1. Germline V lookup: CDR1 SGHAT, CDR2 FQNNGV. The J segment lost 2 bases and the V segment lost 5 bases, leaving 11 bases of the junction unmatched. The CDR3 has 16 residues. This CDR3 reads CASSPKGQGRAYEQYF. CDR3 nucleotides: TGTGCCAGCAGCCCAAAAGGACAGGGACGCGCCTACGAGCAGTACTTC.

This CDR3 is CSALTGLHEQYF. For the CDR3, the DNA is TGCAGTGCGTTGACAGGGCTCCACGAGCAGTACTTC. The V and J genes are TRBV20-1 and TRBJ2-7, with 7 positions matching TRBD1. With V trimmed by 6 bases and J by 5 bases, 7 bases remained unmatched. Germline-derived CDR1 and CDR2 are DFQATT and SNEGSKA (reference sequence). This CDR3 is 12 amino acids long.

Ten or more counts support this clonotype. In DNA form, the CDR3 reads TGTGCCAGCAGCTTAACAGGGGAAAGAGGAGAAAAACTGTTTTTT. This encodes CASSLTGERGEKLFF. This sequence joins TRBV5-6 and TRBJ1-4, with 7 bases matching TRBD1. With 2 bases clipped from V and 8 bases from J, the junction kept 9 bases outside the gene matches. From germline, CDR1 is SGHDT and CDR2 YYEEEE. This CDR3 spans 15 amino acids. The variable domain in full, completed from reference TRBV5-6 and TRBJ1-4, reads DAGVTQSPTHLIKTRGQQVTLRCSPKSGHDTVSWYQQALGQGPQFIFQYYEEEERQRGNFPDRFSGHQFPNYSSELNVNALLLGDSALYLCASSLTGERGEKLFFGSGTQLSVL.

There are many counts of this clonotype. This rearrangement joins TRBV27 to TRBJ2-4; no definite D call. Per germline, CDR1 MNHEY and CDR2 SMNVEV (reference sequence). There are 13 residues in the CDR3. V was shortened by 8 bases and J by 0 bases, with 8 bases between the two germline ends. The CDR3: CASAELAKNIQYF. DNA for the CDR3: TGTGCCAGCGCGGAACTAGCCAAAAACATTCAGTACTTC.

This clonotype was detected many times. The chain combines TRBV20-1 with TRBJ2-7; TRBD2 is a possible D gene (7 bases). Trimming removed 1 base from V and 3 bases from J, with 25 bases in between. The CDR3 runs 18 residues. Germline V gene data show CDR1 as DFQATT and CDR2 as SNEGSKA (reference sequence). The CDR3 DNA is TGCAGTGCTAGAGTCCAGGGTTTGGGGGGGGCTAGCCTCTACGAGCAGTACTTC. This encodes CSARVQGLGGASLYEQYF.

This clonotype has ten or more counts. The rearrangement uses TRBV5-1 and TRBJ2-2, with 7 positions matching TRBD2. The V segment lost 0 bases and the J segment 1 base; nucleotides outside the gene matches: 6. Germline-derived CDR1 and CDR2 are SGHRS and YFSETQ. The CDR3 is 17 amino acids. Here the CDR3 DNA reads TGCGCCAGCAGCTTGGCCGGGGGACTAATGAACACCGGGGAGCTGTTTTTT. As protein: CASSLAGGLMNTGELFF. The full variable domain, its missing parts supplied by reference TRBV5-1 and TRBJ2-2, is KAGVTQTPRYLIKTRGQQVTLSCSPISGHRSVSWYQQTPGQGLQFLFEYFSETQRNKGNFPGRFSGRQFSNSRSEMNVSTLELGDSALYLCASSLAGGLMNTGELFFGEGSRLTVL.

Many counts were recorded for this clonotype. The rearrangement uses TRBV18 and TRBJ2-3; weak D call: TRBD1 (6 bases). CDR1 and CDR2 from the germline V gene are KGHSH and LQKENI. This CDR3 has 15 amino acids. V gave up 0 bases and J gave up 2 bases, with 9 bases separating them. For the CDR3, the DNA is TGTGCCAGCTCACCACCGGGACAAGTCACAGATACGCAGTATTTT. Translated, it gives CASSPPGQVTDTQYF.

This clonotype was seen ten or more times. This chain links TRBV30 with TRBJ1-3, with 7 bases matching TRBD1. Germline loops: CDR1 GTSNPN, CDR2 SVGIG (reference sequence). This CDR3 region has 12 residues. V trimming: 1 base; J trimming: 9 bases; junction bases outside the gene matches: 3. Here the CDR3 DNA reads TGTGCCTGGAGTGCGGGACAGATCACCATATATTTT. Amino acid sequence: CAWSAGQITIYF.

This clonotype came up many times. This chain joins TRBV5-6 and TRBJ1-5; the D is unclear. V lost 1 base, J lost 4 bases, and 9 bases lay in between. The CDR3 length is 14 residues. Germline V gives CDR1 SGHDT, CDR2 YYEEEE. As DNA, the CDR3 is TGTGCCAGCAGCTTGCGGCCAGCGAATCAGCCCCAGCATTTT. Translation gives CASSLRPANQPQHF. Supplemented by reference TRBV5-6 and TRBJ1-5, the full variable domain reads DAGVTQSPTHLIKTRGQQVTLRCSPKSGHDTVSWYQQALGQGPQFIFQYYEEEERQRGNFPDRFSGHQFPNYSSELNVNALLLGDSALYLCASSLRPANQPQHFGDGTRLSIL.

This clonotype was seen many times. The chain is built from TRBV7-9 and TRBJ2-2, with D hard to call. With 6 bases removed from V and 0 bases from J, the gap between germline ends came to 11 bases. CDR1 is SEHNR, CDR2 FQNEAQ, per germline (reference sequence). The CDR3 sequence is 15 residues long. This CDR3 is CASRKDPSNTGELFF. In DNA form, the CDR3 reads TGTGCCAGCAGGAAAGATCCTTCGAACACCGGGGAGCTGTTTTTT.

This clonotype was observed at least ten times. The chain is built from TRBV20-1 and TRBJ2-1; a weak D match, TRBD2 (5 bases). Germline CDR1 is DFQATT and CDR2 is SNEGSKA (reference sequence). The germline V and J ends were trimmed by 6 bases and 13 bases, with 13 bases remaining between them. The CDR3 has 10 residues. The CDR3: CSAGSSRQFF. The DNA for the CDR3 is TGCAGTGCAGGGAGTAGCAGACAGTTCTTC.

In the case of this clonotype: Because it lacks the conserved phenylalanine or tryptophan at the end, this CDR3 is likely a read error. The genes are TRBV30 and TRBJ1-2; D perhaps matches TRBD1 (5 bases). Germline CDR1 GTSNPN, CDR2 SVGIG (reference sequence). CDR3 length: 13 residues. Trimming pared 0 bases from V and 8 bases from J, leaving 13 bases between. CDR3 sequence (DNA): TGTGCCTGGAGTGTTTCGGGGGACGGCGGCTACACCATC. It yields the protein CAWSVSGDGGYTI.

On this clonotype: One junction end does not reproduce the germline sequence, and a read error may be involved. This chain uses TRBV2 with TRBJ1-1, with 11 bases aligning to TRBD1. Germline V gives CDR1 SNHLY, CDR2 FYNNEI. This CDR3 region has 13 residues. CDR3 sequence reads: CANNRDRGTEAFF. For the CDR3, the DNA is TGTGCCAACAACCGGGACAGGGGGACTGAGGCTTTCTTT.

This clonotype was picked up many times. CDR3 in amino acids: CATSDATGEGTDTQYF. For the CDR3, the DNA is TGTGCCACCAGTGACGCTACAGGGGAGGGCACAGATACGCAGTATTTT. This rearrangement joins TRBV24-1 to TRBJ2-3; possibly TRBD1 for D (7 bases). Germline CDR1 KGHDR, CDR2 SFDVKD. V was cut by 4 bases and J by 1 base, with 14 bases left in between. This CDR3 has 16 amino acids.

This clonotype was seen many times. The rearrangement uses TRBV6-5 and TRBJ1-3; 7 nucleotides line up with TRBD1. J lost 10 bases, V lost 5 bases, and 8 bases had no gene match. CDR1 MNHEY and CDR2 SVGAGI come from the germline V gene. The CDR3 spans 13 residues. As DNA, the CDR3 is TGTGCCAGCAGTCTCCGACAGGGCCGAACCATATATTTT. Protein product: CASSLRQGRTIYF.

This clonotype has ten or more counts. This chain links TRBV7-9 with TRBJ1-1, with a weak D call TRBD1 (6 bases). The length of the CDR3 is 14 residues. Trimming cost V 11 bases and J 3 bases, with 19 bases left between them. Germline assignment: CDR1 SEHNR and CDR2 FQNEAQ (reference sequence). The DNA of the CDR3 is TGTGCCGGAGGGGGGGGCCACTGGGACACTGAAGCTTTCTTT. This gives the protein CAGGGGHWDTEAFF.

The chain uses TRBV28 and TRBJ2-5, with a tentative D call TRBD1 (7 bases). Germline CDR1 and CDR2: MDHEN and SYDVKM. The CDR3 contains 16 residues. The V end was cut by 1 base, the J end by 5 bases, with 17 bases between. The CDR3 DNA follows: TGTGCCAGCAGTTTATCCTGGGACCCAGGGGGGGAGACCCAGTACTTC. Its translation is CASSLSWDPGGETQYF.

This clonotype was picked up many times. The V gene is TRBV18, the J gene TRBJ2-5; 8 bases map to TRBD2. Germline V gene lookup returns CDR1 KGHSH and CDR2 LQKENI. Trimming cost V 4 bases and J 4 bases; bases outside gene matches: 2. The CDR3 is made up of 13 amino acids. The CDR3 loop is CASSRGGPETQYF. In nucleotides, the CDR3 is TGTGCCAGCTCACGCGGGGGGCCAGAGACCCAGTACTTC.